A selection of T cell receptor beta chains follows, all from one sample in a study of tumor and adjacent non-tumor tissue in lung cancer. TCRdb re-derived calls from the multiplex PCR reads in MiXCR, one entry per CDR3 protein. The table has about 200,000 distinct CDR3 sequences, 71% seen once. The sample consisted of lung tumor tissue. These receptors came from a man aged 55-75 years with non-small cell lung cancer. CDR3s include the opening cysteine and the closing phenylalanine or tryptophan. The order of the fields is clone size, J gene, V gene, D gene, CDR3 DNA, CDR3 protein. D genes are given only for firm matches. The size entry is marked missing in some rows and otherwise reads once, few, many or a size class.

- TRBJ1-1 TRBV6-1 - TGTGCCGGCAGTAGGACACAGGACGCGACGGAAGCTCTCTTT CAGSRTQDATEALF
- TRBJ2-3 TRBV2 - TGTGCCAGCACCGAGTGGCGAACTAGCACAGATACGCAGTATTTT CASTEWRTSTDTQYF
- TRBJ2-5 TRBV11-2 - TGTGTCAGCAGTTGCGGGACTCAAGAGACCCAGTACTTC CVSSCGTQETQYF
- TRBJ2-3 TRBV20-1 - TGCAGTGCTATGGTACTAGACCGCACAGATACGCAGTATTTT CSAMVLDRTDTQYF
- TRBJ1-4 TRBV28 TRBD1 TGTGCCAGCAGTGTGACAGGGGACAATGAAAAACTGTTTTTT CASSVTGDNEKLFF
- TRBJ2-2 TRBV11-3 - TGTGCCAGCAGCCCGGGACCGGACACCGTGGAGCTGTTTTTT CASSPGPDTVELFF
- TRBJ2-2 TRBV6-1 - TGTGCCAGCAGCAAACTAGGCGTTGACACCGGGGAGCTGTTTTTT CASSKLGVDTGELFF
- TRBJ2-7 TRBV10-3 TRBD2 TGTGCCATCAGACGGGGCTTAGCGGGAGAGGGCGAGCAGTACTTC CAIRRGLAGEGEQYF
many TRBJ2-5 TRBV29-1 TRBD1 TGCAGCGTTGAGAGGGGGCGCCGTCAAGAGACCCAGTACTTC CSVERGRRQETQYF
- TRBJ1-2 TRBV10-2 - TGCGCCAGCAGACAGAGGGTATCTGGCTACACCTTC CASRQRVSGYTF
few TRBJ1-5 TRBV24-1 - TGTGCCACCAGTGATGCCCAGAATCAGCCCCAGCATTTT CATSDAQNQPQHF
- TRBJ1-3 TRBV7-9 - TGTGCCAGCAGCGCTTCGGGGGCTCGGGGAAACACCATATATTTT CASSASGARGNTIYF
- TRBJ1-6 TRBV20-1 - TGCAGTGCTAGGAGGCGCGACAGAATAAATAATTCACCCCTCTACTTT CSARRRDRINNSPLYF
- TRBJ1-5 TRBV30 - TGTGCTTGGAGATCGATGGCGAGCAATCAGCCCCAGCATTTT CAWRSMASNQPQHF
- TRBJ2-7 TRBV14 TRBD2 TGTGCCAGCAGCCTCAGAGCGGGGGGCGGAAACGAGCAGTACTTC CASSLRAGGGNEQYF
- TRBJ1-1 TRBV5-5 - TGTGCCAGCAGCCACTGGGGGAACACTGAAGCTTTCTTT CASSHWGNTEAFF
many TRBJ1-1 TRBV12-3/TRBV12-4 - TGTGCCAGCAGTCTCCCAGGGTTGACTGAAGCTTTCTTT CASSLPGLTEAFF
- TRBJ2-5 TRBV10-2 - TGCGCCAACAGTGTTACAGGGTATCCAGAGACCCAGTACTTC CANSVTGYPETQYF
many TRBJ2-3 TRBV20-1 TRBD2 TGCAGTGCTAAGGGACTAGCGGGAGGCACAGATACGCAGTATTTT CSAKGLAGGTDTQYF
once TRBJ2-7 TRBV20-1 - TGCAGTGCTCCCCTTGGTCGCGGGACATGGGACGAGCAGTACTTC CSAPLGRGTWDEQYF
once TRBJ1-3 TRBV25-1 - TGTGCCAGCAACACAGGGATCGCTGGAAACACCACATATTTT CASNTGIAGNTTYF
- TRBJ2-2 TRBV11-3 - TGTGCCAGCAGCTTATGGACATGGAACACCGGGGAGCTGTTTTTT CASSLWTWNTGELFF
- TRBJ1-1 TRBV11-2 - TGTGCCAGCAGCCTAAGGGGGGGCGCGGGCAATGAAACTTTCTTT CASSLRGGAGNETFF
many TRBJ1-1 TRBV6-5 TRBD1 TGTGCCAGCAGTAACCACAGGGGAACTGAAGCTTTCTTT CASSNHRGTEAFF
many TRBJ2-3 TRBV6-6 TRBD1 TGTGCCAGCAGCGACAGGGATCGGGGCACAGATACGCAGTATTTT CASSDRDRGTDTQYF
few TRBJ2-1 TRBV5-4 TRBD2 TGTGCCAGCAGCAAAACTAGCGAATCCTACAATGAGCAGTTCTTC CASSKTSESYNEQFF
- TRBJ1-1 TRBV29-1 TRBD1 TGCAGCGATGGGGACAGGGGAAACACTGAAGCTATCTTT CSDGDRGNTEAIF
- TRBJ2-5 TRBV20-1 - TGCAGTGCTCCTAAGACGGGGATGCGAGAGACCCAATACTTC CSAPKTGMRETQYF
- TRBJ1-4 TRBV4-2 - TGTGTCAACTGCACGGAACAGGGAGAGGAAAAACTGTTTTTT CVNCTEQGEEKLFF
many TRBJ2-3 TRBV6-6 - TGTGCCAGCAGTTATCAGGCGACAGATACGCAGTATTTT CASSYQATDTQYF
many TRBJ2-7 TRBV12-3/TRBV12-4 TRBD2 TGTGCCAGCAGTTCTCTCCGGGACTACTACGAGCAGTACTTC CASSSLRDYYEQYF
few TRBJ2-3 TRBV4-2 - TGTGCCAGCAGCCAAGATGATGTGGGCAGGCGTACGCAGTATTTT CASSQDDVGRRTQYF
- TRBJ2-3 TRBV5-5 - TGTGCCAGCAGCTTGGTGGGGGGGGGCGCAGATACGCAGTATTTT CASSLVGGGADTQYF
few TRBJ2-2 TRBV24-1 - TGTGCCACCGGCCCGAGATGGGGGAACACCGGGGAGCTGTTTTTT CATGPRWGNTGELFF
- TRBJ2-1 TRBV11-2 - TGTGCCAGCAGCACGGGACACCAAAACAATGAGCAATGCTTC CASSTGHQNNEQCF